The clone carrying this TCR beta chain was observed many times. The sample comes from a study of low-dose radiotherapy and immunotherapy resistance in tumors. As for the study in general: Treatment of Cohort 2 consisted of 1 Gy per fraction every two weeks, amounting to 13 Gy over 26 weeks.

Specified time point: before trial treatment. First-strand cDNA used TRAV- and TRBV-specific primers, covering alpha and beta chains. The TCRs were subjected to amplification over roughly 18 PCR cycles employing a constant-region primer in conjunction with a V-primer adapter. Using its own MiXCR run on the reads, TCRdb lists one record per CDR3 protein. Of 60,000 to 75,000 distinct CDR3 sequences in the sample, around 27% were seen once. V trimming: 4 bases; J trimming: 1 base; junction bases outside the gene matches: 9. Germline V gene data show CDR1 as SGHTA and CDR2 as FQGNSA. This CDR3 contains 16 residues.

The receptor comes from a male donor with rectosigmoid adenocarcinoma. The sequencing here drew on PBMCs, taken before treatment. V usage is TRBV7-2 and J usage is TRBJ2-7; 8 bases agree with TRBD1. The CDR3 loop is CASSSPQGVQSYEQYF. The CDR3 DNA is TGTGCCAGCAGCTCCCCACAGGGGGTACAATCCTACGAGCAGTACTTC.